A selection of T cell receptor beta chains follows, all from one sample in a study of blood T cell repertoires in COVID-19. The table came from immunoSEQ multiplex PCR; TCRdb's copy has only in-frame clones and leaves some out. The sample lists about 75,000 clones, roughly 70% occurring once. Sequenced material: peripheral blood. The receptor set was obtained from a human donor with acute or convalescent COVID-19. The donor label of this sample is uncertain. Both conserved end residues are trimmed from each CDR3. Fields, in order: D gene, V gene, J gene, CDR3 protein. D genes are given only for firm matches.

NA,TRBV5-1,TRBJ1-2,ASSLASTGSGYGYT
TRBD1,TRBV5-4,TRBJ1-1,ASSQGTGRWDTEAF
NA,TRBV19,TRBJ1-6,ASSNQAINSPLH
NA,TRBV6-1,TRBJ1-5,ASSENSIDQPQH
TRBD2,TRBV27,TRBJ2-1,ASSFRILAGGPVNNEQF
NA,TRBV19,TRBJ2-3,ASSITRGGTDTQY
NA,TRBV4-1,TRBJ1-5,ASSHQLPIGVPSNQPQH
TRBD1,TRBV7-8,TRBJ1-3,ASSRRDSTGNTIY
TRBD1,TRBV6-6,TRBJ1-2,ASIPDRGNYGYT
TRBD1,TRBV2,TRBJ1-5,ASSGDRAGNQPQH
NA,TRBV7-9,TRBJ1-1,ASSLTSGTNTEAF
NA,TRBV6-4,TRBJ2-3,ASSDSARPTDTQY
TRBD1,TRBV9,TRBJ1-6,ASSVEGAPALH
TRBD2,TRBV30,TRBJ2-3,AWSLREWSDTQY
NA,TRBV28,TRBJ1-4,ASSSPDSAVHVNLATNEKLF
NA,TRBV28,TRBJ1-5,ASSSTNQPQH
TRBD2,TRBV2,TRBJ2-2,ASSESGVPTGELF
TRBD2,TRBV9,TRBJ2-1,ASSKAGTTFYNEQF
TRBD1,TRBV7-3,TRBJ2-1,ASSHRGREQF
TRBD2,TRBV6-5,TRBJ2-5,ASGPIAGIGETQY
TRBD1,TRBV9,TRBJ2-7,ASTRGQGASEQY
TRBD1,TRBV29-1,TRBJ1-2,SVAVGGGDGDGYT
NA,TRBV6-1,TRBJ2-2,ASSERSGTGELF
NA,TRBV5-1,TRBJ1-2,ASSAAGGGYYGYT
NA,TRBV4-2,TRBJ1-2,ASSQEPGQNYGYT
NA,TRBV5-5,TRBJ2-7,ASSRTGTPEKEQY
TRBD2,TRBV6-5,TRBJ2-2,ASSYAGANTGELF
NA,TRBV7-9,TRBJ1-2,ASSLEEGPARSYT
TRBD2,TRBV10-3,TRBJ2-3,AITPAPQGGTTDTQY
TRBD2,TRBV7-9,TRBJ2-7,ASSLAGTSGGQY
NA,TRBV30,TRBJ1-4,AWNTGGTNEKLF
NA,TRBV29-1,TRBJ2-5,SVGETETQY
TRBD2,TRBV7-8,TRBJ2-3,ASSLVGAGGGTDTQY
TRBD1,TRBV5-4,TRBJ2-2,ASSHRTGEDTGELF
TRBD2,TRBV29-1,TRBJ2-2,SATLLAGKTGELF
NA,TRBV7-2,TRBJ2-3,ASSLGTSTDTQY
TRBD2,TRBV5-1,TRBJ2-2,ASSLGASGGTGELF
TRBD1,TRBV29-1,TRBJ1-2,SVGGAGGYGYT
NA,TRBV13,TRBJ1-3,ASSLGLRDTIY
NA,TRBV6-1,TRBJ2-7,ASSDRAYEQY
NA,TRBV6-2/TRBV6-3,TRBJ2-1,ASSYARLEQF